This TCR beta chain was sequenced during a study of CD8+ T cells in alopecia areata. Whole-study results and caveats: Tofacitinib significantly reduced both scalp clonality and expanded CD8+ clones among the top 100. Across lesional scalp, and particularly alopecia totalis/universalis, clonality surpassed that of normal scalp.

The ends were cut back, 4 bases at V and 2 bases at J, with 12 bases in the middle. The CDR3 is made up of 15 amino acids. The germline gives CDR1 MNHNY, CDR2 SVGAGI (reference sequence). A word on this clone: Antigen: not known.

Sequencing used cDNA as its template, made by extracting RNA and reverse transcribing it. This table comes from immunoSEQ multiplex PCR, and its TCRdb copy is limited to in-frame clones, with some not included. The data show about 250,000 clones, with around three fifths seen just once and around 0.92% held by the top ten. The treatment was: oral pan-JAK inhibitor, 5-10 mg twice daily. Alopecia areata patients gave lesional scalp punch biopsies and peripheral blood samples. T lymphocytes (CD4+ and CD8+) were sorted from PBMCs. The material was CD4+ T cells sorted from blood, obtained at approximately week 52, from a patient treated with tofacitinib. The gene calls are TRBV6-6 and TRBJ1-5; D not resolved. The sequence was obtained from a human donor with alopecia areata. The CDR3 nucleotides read TGTGCCAGCAGTTTTCGACCGGGAGGCAATCAGCCCCAGCATTTT. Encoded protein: CASSFRPGGNQPQHF.